The clone carrying this T cell receptor (beta chain) was seen repeatedly, ten times or more. Its target is not known. This sample was taken from a study of T cells after yellow fever vaccination. Study at large: Preparation of fractions with low cell numbers was performed using SMART-Seq v4 Ultra Low Input.

The authors made TCR cDNA by 5'RACE template switching, adding a universal primer site and UMIs. Each CDR3 protein gets one entry after TCRdb re-called the 5' RACE reads with MiXCR. The sample records approximately 580,000 distinct CDR3 sequences, about 15% being singletons. Notes on the study in general: Re-detected after boosting: most primary clones, around 97% of CD4 and less than 90% of CD8. Although the secondary response was weaker, it peaked faster, at day 5 versus 15.

The germline CDR1 and CDR2 sequences are SGHTA and FQGNSA. The trim removed 4 bases at V and 5 bases at J, leaving 2 bases unmatched. There are 13 residues in the CDR3. The sequenced sample was PBMCs, obtained 5 to 6 days after the first yellow fever vaccination. The rearrangement uses TRBV7-2 and TRBJ2-5; 9 bases are shared with TRBD1. The clonotype originates from a man younger than 35 who received the YFV17D yellow fever vaccine. The CDR3 bases are TGTGCCAGCAGCTGGACAGGGGATGAGACCCAGTACTTC. Residues: CASSWTGDETQYF.